This TCR beta chain came from a study of identical twins. Template switching added a universal primer binding site, and final cDNA carried unique molecular identifiers. TCRdb redid the calling of the 5' RACE reads with MiXCR, one entry per CDR3 protein. Counted here are hundreds of thousands of distinct CDR3 sequences, around 9.6% occurring once; the ten biggest clones make up 5.1%. With 6 bases clipped from V and 4 bases from J, the junction kept 8 bases outside the gene matches. The CDR3 extends over 14 amino acids. CDR1 SNHLY and CDR2 FYNNEI come from the germline V gene. This sequence joins TRBV2 and TRBJ1-1; TRBD1 matches at 7 bases. The clonotype was recovered from a woman under 30 in good health. Sequencing was done on a sample of memory (CD45RO+) T cells sorted from blood. CDR3 in amino acids: CASRPQGGGTEAFF. CDR3 nucleotides: TGTGCCAGCAGGCCCCAGGGGGGGGGCACTGAAGCTTTCTTT. The variable domain in full, completed from reference TRBV2 and TRBJ1-1, reads EPEVTQTPSHQVTQMGQEVILRCVPISNHLYFYWYRQILGQKVEFLVSFYNNEISEKSEIFDDQFSVERPDGSNFTLKIRSTKLEDSAMYFCASRPQGGGTEAFFGQGTRLTVV.